Each of the 30 T cell receptor beta chains below was sequenced from the same sample in a study of human T cells and chemical hapten exposure. TCRdb used MiXCR to reprocess the RACE reads, holding one entry per CDR3 protein. Of 35,000 to 50,000 distinct CDR3 sequences listed, about 4.5% were seen once; the top ten hold 1.5% to 2%. As for time point: healthy volunteer bleed at 2 weeks. Sequencing started from total RNA isolated from unfractionated whole blood. What was sequenced was whole blood. The receptors stem from a female donor in good health. Some clones in this sample may be carry-over from other donors' samples.

This clonotype was counted many times. The chain links TRBV7-2 to TRBJ1-3; D unresolved. The CDR3 spans 16 residues. The V gene lost 1 base and the J gene lost 0 bases, with 10 bases spanning the gap. The V gene's germline CDR1 is SGHTA and CDR2 FQGNSA. The CDR3 here is CASSLVAVSSGNTIYF. The CDR3 DNA sequence: TGTGCCAGCAGCTTAGTGGCAGTCAGCTCTGGAAACACCATATATTTT.

V gene TRBV5-1 combines with J gene TRBJ2-3, with 15 bases identical to TRBD2. V lost 2 bases to trimming and J lost 0 bases; unmatched junction nucleotides: 7. CDR3 length: 19 amino acids. Germline assignment: CDR1 SGHRS and CDR2 YFSETQ. The chain's CDR3 is CASSFGTSGGPASTDTQYF. CDR3 DNA: TGCGCCAGCAGCTTTGGGACTAGCGGGGGGCCTGCTAGCACAGATACGCAGTATTTT.

V is TRBV12-3 or TRBV12-4 and J is TRBJ1-1, with 9 bases matching TRBD1. The CDR3 spans 14 residues. V gave up 6 bases and J gave up 11 bases; unmatched junction bases: 13. CDR3: CASRPPGQGLVAFF. DNA of the CDR3: TGTGCCAGCAGGCCCCCGGGACAGGGATTGGTCGCTTTCTTT.

This clonotype came up many times. J is TRBJ2-1 and V is TRBV7-2; 9 nucleotides align to TRBD2. The CDR3 has 17 residues. V lost 5 bases to trimming and J lost 15 bases; unmatched junction nucleotides: 23. In germline, CDR1 is SGHTA, CDR2 FQGNSA. CDR3 DNA: TGTGCCAGCAGCCCGACGCCAGGCGGGGGGGCCCCCGGAGCGGTGTTCTTC. Translation: CASSPTPGGGAPGAVFF.

The table lists this clonotype with many counts. The germline gene is not matched at one end of the junction; a read error may be the cause. This rearrangement joins TRBV4-2 to TRBJ2-1, with 9 bases identical to TRBD2. The CDR3 totals 20 residues. Germline CDR1 is LGHNA and CDR2 is YNFKEQ. The CDR3 DNA sequence: TGCGCCAGCAGCCAAGATTTCAGGGGCAAAGGACTAGCGCTTACAATGAAGCAGTTCTTC. Amino acid sequence: CASSQDFRGKGLALTMKQFF.

The table lists this clonotype with many counts. The chain joins TRBV7-2 to TRBJ2-1; D might be TRBD1 (6 bases). Germline lookup yields CDR1 SGHTA and CDR2 FQGNSA. Trimming shortened V by 1 base and J by 5 bases, and 12 bases separated the two germline ends. This CDR3 comprises 15 residues. The CDR3 region is CASSLEGDNHNEQFF. The CDR3 DNA reads as TGTGCCAGCAGCTTAGAGGGGGACAACCACAATGAGCAGTTCTTC.

This clonotype was recorded at least ten times. The chain has TRBV12-3 or TRBV12-4 and TRBJ1-6; D not certain. The CDR3 spans 14 residues. Trimming shortened V by 5 bases and J by 7 bases, and 12 bases separated the two germline ends. The CDR3 sequence is CASSHNARNSPLHF. The CDR3 DNA reads TGTGCCAGCAGTCATAACGCGCGAAATTCACCCCTCCACTTT.

This clonotype was picked up many times. V usage is TRBV2 and J usage is TRBJ1-4; possible D gene TRBD1, 6 bases. Trimming took off 5 bases at V and 8 bases at J, with 15 bases between the two ends. The CDR3 is 14 amino acids. Germline CDR1 SNHLY, CDR2 FYNNEI. The CDR3 coding sequence is TGTGCCAGCAGTAGAGGGGGTCTTGAAGAAAAACTGTTTTTT. Its translation is CASSRGGLEEKLFF.

Ten or more counts support this clonotype. This rearrangement joins TRBV29-1 to TRBJ2-7; 7 bases align to TRBD1. Losses at the gene ends were 6 bases for V and 3 bases for J; bases not matched to a gene: 2. The CDR3 consists of 11 residues. Germline CDR1 SQVTM, CDR2 ANQGSEA. CDR3: CSVTGLYEQYF. The CDR3 DNA reads TGCAGCGTGACAGGGCTCTACGAGCAGTACTTC.

The sample holds many counts of this clonotype. V and J are TRBV3-1 and TRBJ2-1; D is unclear. Germline V gene data show CDR1 as LGHDT and CDR2 as YNNKEL (reference sequence). The CDR3 has 14 amino acids. Trimming removed 2 bases at V and 5 bases at J, with 10 bases between. The CDR3, as DNA: TGTGCCAGCAGCCAACATTGGAAGGACAATGAGCAGTTCTTC. Translating gives CASSQHWKDNEQFF.

The sample holds many counts of this clonotype. The chain is built from TRBV6-5 and TRBJ2-5; 8 nucleotides line up with TRBD2. Germline lookup yields CDR1 MNHEY and CDR2 SVGAGI. The CDR3 consists of 18 residues. V was pared by 2 bases and J by 4 bases, with 15 bases of the junction left unmatched. CDR3 coding DNA: TGTGCCAGCAGTTACACTAACCCCTTAGAGCGGGGGTTAGAGACCCAGTACTTC. It is translated as CASSYTNPLERGLETQYF.

This clonotype has a count of ten or more. V usage is TRBV15 and J usage is TRBJ1-1; 10 nucleotides agree with TRBD1. After removal of 0 bases from V and 5 bases from J, the junction contained 3 bases not matched to a gene. This CDR3 is built from 15 residues. Germline V lookup: CDR1 LNHNV, CDR2 YYDKDF (reference sequence). CDR3 region: CATSREDRGRTEAFF. The DNA of the CDR3 is TGTGCCACCAGCAGAGAGGACAGGGGGAGGACTGAAGCTTTCTTT.

This clonotype was counted ten times or more. This chain links TRBV7-8 with TRBJ1-4; D gene ambiguous. Trimming removed 11 bases from V and 0 bases from J, with 7 bases in between. CDR1 SGHVS and CDR2 FQNEAQ come from the germline V gene. The CDR3 runs 12 residues. The CDR3 DNA is TGTGCCGTTACTACAACTAATGAAAAACTGTTTTTT. Translated: CAVTTTNEKLFF.

This clonotype has a handful of counts. This chain uses TRBV7-2 with TRBJ1-3; the D gene is possibly TRBD1 (6 bases). CDR3 length: 15 amino acids. V dropped 5 bases and J dropped 2 bases, with 13 bases sitting between them. Germline values: CDR1 SGHTA, CDR2 FQGNSA. This chain's CDR3 is CASSPQGRTGNTIYF. DNA for the CDR3: TGTGCCAGCAGCCCACAGGGCCGAACTGGAAACACCATATATTTT.

The sample holds many counts of this clonotype. The V call is TRBV12-3 or TRBV12-4, the J call TRBJ1-6; no reliable D call. Trimming took 5 bases from V and 7 from J, leaving 12 bases between them. The CDR3 extends over 14 amino acids. The CDR3 DNA reads TGTGCCAGCAGTCCCCGCCGGGAGAATTCACCCCTCCACTTT. Amino acids: CASSPRRENSPLHF.

The sample holds many counts of this clonotype. The chain is built from TRBV6-5 and TRBJ2-7; D may match TRBD1 or TRBD2 (5 bases each). Trimming took off 0 bases at V and 3 bases at J, with 12 bases between the two ends. CDR1 is MNHEY, CDR2 SVGAGI, per germline. The CDR3 covers 15 residues. CDR3 protein: CASSYSLMGVYEQYF. The CDR3 DNA is TGTGCCAGCAGTTACTCGCTCATGGGGGTCTACGAGCAGTACTTC.

This clonotype was seen many times. The genes are TRBV29-1 and TRBJ1-1; no definite D call. With 3 bases removed from V and 7 bases from J, the gap between germline ends came to 6 bases. CDR3 length equals 10 residues. CDR1 is SQVTM, CDR2 ANQGSEA, per germline. CDR3 sequence (DNA): TGCAGCGTTGAGGGTATTGAAGCTTTCTTT. Translated: CSVEGIEAFF.

Ten or more counts support this clonotype. This chain's CDR3 is CASTGFSYEQYF. The CDR3 bases are TGTGCCAGCACTGGGTTCTCTTACGAGCAGTACTTC. The chain uses TRBV12-3 or TRBV12-4 and TRBJ2-7; D is undetermined. The V gene lost 7 bases and the J gene lost 4 bases, with 11 bases spanning the gap. This CDR3 comprises 12 residues.

The chain combines TRBV6-5 with TRBJ2-5, with D uncertain. Germline V gene sequence: CDR1 MNHEY, CDR2 SVGAGI. The CDR3 totals 16 residues. Trimming removed 6 bases at V and 3 bases at J, with 20 bases between. CDR3 nucleotide sequence: TGTGCCAGCAGATCAAGTCTAGGATTGGGTAAAGAGACCCAGTACTTC. This codes for CASRSSLGLGKETQYF.

This clonotype was recorded at least ten times. CDR3 amino acids: CASSFASGNYGYTF. The CDR3 coding sequence is TGTGCCAGCAGCTTCGCGTCAGGGAACTATGGCTACACCTTC. The rearrangement links TRBV5-4 to TRBJ1-2; D might be TRBD1 (5 bases). The CDR3 covers 14 residues. Germline V gene data show CDR1 as SGHNT and CDR2 as YYREEE (reference sequence). V was shortened by 2 bases and J by 2 bases, with 10 bases between the two germline ends.

This chain connects TRBV12-3 or TRBV12-4 to TRBJ2-5; unclear D gene. Trimming cost V 2 bases and J 5 bases, with 3 bases left between them. The CDR3 is 11 residues long. In DNA form, the CDR3 reads TGTGCCAGCAGTTTATATGAGACCCAGTACTTC. Its protein product is CASSLYETQYF.

Remarks on this clonotype: A read error is possible here, since a much larger clone lies one base away. The rearrangement uses TRBV5-1 and TRBJ1-3; 10 bases are shared with TRBD1. Germline CDR1 reads SGHRS; CDR2 reads YFSETQ. CDR3 length: 17 amino acids. CDR3 loop: CDSSLGPTGGLGNTIYF. CDR3 in DNA: TGCGACAGCAGCCTGGGACCGACAGGGGGCCTTGGAAACACCATATATTTT.

The sample holds many counts of this clonotype. The chain carries TRBV5-1 and TRBJ1-1; D not resolved. CDR1 and CDR2 from the germline V gene are SGHRS and YFSETQ. The ends were cut back, 1 base at V and 6 bases at J, with 10 bases in the middle. The CDR3 is 13 amino acids. CDR3 in DNA: TGCGCCAGCAGCTTGTCCCCAGGTTCTGAAGCTTTCTTT. Protein: CASSLSPGSEAFF.

The sample holds many counts of this clonotype. CDR3 bases: TGTGCCAGCAGCTTAGTCAATTACAATGAGCAGTTCTTC. Amino acid sequence: CASSLVNYNEQFF. The chain combines TRBV7-2 with TRBJ2-1, with no clear D. Germline CDR1 and CDR2: SGHTA and FQGNSA. V was clipped by 1 base and J by 4 bases, with 5 bases between them. CDR3 length: 13 amino acids. Using reference TRBV7-2 and TRBJ2-1 for the parts outside the CDR3, the full variable domain is GAGVSQSPSNKVTEKGKDVELRCDPISGHTALYWYRQSLGQGLEFLIYFQGNSAPDKSGLPSDRFSAERTGGSVSTLTIQRTQQEDSAVYLCASSLVNYNEQFFGPGTRLTVL.

This clonotype appeared many times. V usage is TRBV28 and J usage is TRBJ2-7; tentative D call: TRBD2 (6 bases). The germline gives CDR1 MDHEN, CDR2 SYDVKM. Trimming removed 8 bases from V and 2 bases from J, with 16 bases in between. The CDR3 has 14 residues. CDR3 DNA sequence: TGTGCCAGCGTACTCGGGACTGAAGCCTACGAGCAGTACTTC. This sequence encodes CASVLGTEAYEQYF.

This clonotype was seen a few times. The chain uses TRBV19 and TRBJ2-3; the D gene is possibly TRBD1 (6 bases). The V end lost 3 bases, the J end lost 2 bases, and 15 bases lay between the germline ends. This CDR3 has 16 amino acids. CDR1 LNHDA and CDR2 SQIVND come from the germline V gene (reference sequence). The CDR3 region is CASSIRGSGPTDTQYF. DNA for the CDR3: TGTGCCAGTAGTATCAGGGGTTCGGGACCCACAGATACGCAGTATTTT.

CDR3 protein: CASSWQQAAYEQYF. DNA for the CDR3: TGTGCCAGCAGCTGGCAGCAGGCAGCCTACGAGCAGTACTTC. This chain links TRBV5-5 with TRBJ2-7; the D is unclear. CDR1 and CDR2 from the germline V gene are SGHKS and YYEKEE (reference sequence). The CDR3 sequence is 14 residues long. With 3 bases removed from V and 2 bases from J, the gap between germline ends came to 12 bases.

This clonotype has a count of ten or more. This chain uses TRBV20-1 with TRBJ2-2; 7 nucleotides agree with TRBD1. The V and J ends lost 0 bases and 0 bases, in that order; junction bases with no gene match: 4. From germline, CDR1 is DFQATT and CDR2 SNEGSKA (reference sequence). The CDR3 consists of 16 residues. Here the CDR3 DNA reads TGCAGTGCTAGAGATTTAGGGACAGCGAACACCGGGGAGCTGTTTTTT. Translating it yields CSARDLGTANTGELFF.

The sample holds many counts of this clonotype. The chain couples TRBV10-3 to TRBJ1-1; a weak D match, TRBD1 (5 bases). Trimming removed 6 bases from V and 1 base from J, with 9 bases in between. Looked up from germline, CDR1 is ENHRY and CDR2 is SYGVKD. The CDR3 contains 13 residues. The CDR3 loop is CAIRPTANTEAFF. The CDR3 DNA is TGTGCCATCAGACCGACAGCGAACACTGAAGCTTTCTTT.

This clonotype was seen ten or more times. J is TRBJ2-1 and V is TRBV28, with 13 bases identical to TRBD2. The V gene end was trimmed by 2 bases and the J gene end by 9 bases; junction bases not matched to a gene: 13. Germline loops: CDR1 MDHEN, CDR2 SYDVKM. The CDR3 extends over 18 amino acids. CDR3 sequence (DNA): TGTGCCAGCAGTTTAGGACTAGCGGGGGCCTTTGGAGGAGGTGAGCAGTTCTTC. Its protein product is CASSLGLAGAFGGGEQFF.